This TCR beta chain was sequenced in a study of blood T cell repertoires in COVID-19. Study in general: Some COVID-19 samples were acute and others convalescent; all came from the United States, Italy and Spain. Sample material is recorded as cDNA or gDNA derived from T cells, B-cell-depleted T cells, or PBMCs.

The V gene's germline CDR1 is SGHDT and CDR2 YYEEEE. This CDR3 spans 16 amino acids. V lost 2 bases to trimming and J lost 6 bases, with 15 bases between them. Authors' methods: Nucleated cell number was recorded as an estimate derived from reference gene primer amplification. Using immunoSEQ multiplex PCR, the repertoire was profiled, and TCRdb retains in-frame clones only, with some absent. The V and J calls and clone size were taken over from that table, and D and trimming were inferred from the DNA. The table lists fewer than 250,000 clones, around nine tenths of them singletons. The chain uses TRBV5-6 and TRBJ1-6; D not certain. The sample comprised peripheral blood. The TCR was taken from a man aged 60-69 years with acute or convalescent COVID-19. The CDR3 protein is CASSLGGRHGNSPLHF. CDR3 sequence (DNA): TGTGCCAGCAGCTTAGGCGGGAGACACGGTAATTCACCCCTCCACTTT. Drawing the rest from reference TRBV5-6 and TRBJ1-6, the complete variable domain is DAGVTQSPTHLIKTRGQQVTLRCSPKSGHDTVSWYQQALGQGPQFIFQYYEEEERQRGNFPDRFSGHQFPNYSSELNVNALLLGDSALYLCASSLGGRHGNSPLHFGNGTRLTVT.